Listed below are T cell receptor beta chains from one sample, sequenced in a study of blood T cells in healthy people across ages. TCRdb reprocessed the 5' RACE reads via MiXCR and lists one record per CDR3 protein. The sample records about 840,000 distinct CDR3 sequences, almost 30% being singletons. The data were also submitted as part of a second study, on T cells of mothers and their children.

Material for sequencing was blood. The source of these receptors is a woman between 40 and 55 years old in good health. Both conserved end residues are part of each CDR3.

CDR3 protein: CSARAPAGGSNEQYF
J gene: TRBJ2-7
V gene: TRBV20-1

CDR3 protein: CASSLVVEHEQYF
J gene: TRBJ2-7
V gene: TRBV5-1

CDR3 protein: CSASVMNTEAFF
J gene: TRBJ1-1
V gene: TRBV29-1

CDR3 protein: CASSEASHPYEQYF
J gene: TRBJ2-7
V gene: TRBV2

CDR3 protein: CASSYSWDRNEKLFF
J gene: TRBJ1-4
V gene: TRBV6-5

CDR3 protein: CASSEAPGGSPLHF
J gene: TRBJ1-6
V gene: TRBV6-1

CDR3 protein: CAISEVGWNEAFF
J gene: TRBJ1-1
V gene: TRBV10-3

CDR3 protein: CSATDRPTEAFF
J gene: TRBJ1-1
V gene: TRBV20-1

CDR3 protein: CASSEPGQGVENIQYF
J gene: TRBJ2-4
V gene: TRBV5-5

CDR3 protein: CATNGRFWAGANVPTF
J gene: TRBJ2-6
V gene: TRBV28